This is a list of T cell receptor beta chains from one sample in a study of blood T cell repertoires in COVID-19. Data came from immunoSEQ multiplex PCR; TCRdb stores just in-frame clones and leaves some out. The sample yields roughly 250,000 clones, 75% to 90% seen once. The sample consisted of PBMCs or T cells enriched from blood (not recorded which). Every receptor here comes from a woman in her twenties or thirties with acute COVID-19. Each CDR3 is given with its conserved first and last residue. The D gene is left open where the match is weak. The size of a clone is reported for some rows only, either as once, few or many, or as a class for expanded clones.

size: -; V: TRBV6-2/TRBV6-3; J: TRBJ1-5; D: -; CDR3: CASSSSGNQPQHF; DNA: TGTGCCAGCAGTTCGTCAGGCAATCAGCCCCAGCATTTT
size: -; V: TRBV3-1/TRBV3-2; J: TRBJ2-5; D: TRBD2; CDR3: CASSLLPGLEKETQYF; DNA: TGTGCCAGCAGCCTGTTACCGGGACTAGAAAAAGAGACCCAGTACTTC
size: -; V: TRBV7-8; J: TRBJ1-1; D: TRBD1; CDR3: CASSAGTANTEAFF; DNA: TGTGCCAGCAGCGCTGGGACAGCGAACACTGAAGCTTTCTTT
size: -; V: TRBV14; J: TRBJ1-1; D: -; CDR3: CASSQEQGINTEAFF; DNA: TGTGCCAGCAGCCAGGAGCAGGGAATTAACACTGAAGCTTTCTTT
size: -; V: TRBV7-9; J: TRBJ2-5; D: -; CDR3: CASRGPTPTQETQYF; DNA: TGTGCCAGCAGGGGTCCTACCCCGACACAAGAGACCCAGTACTTC
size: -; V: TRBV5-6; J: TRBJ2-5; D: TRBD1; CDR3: CASSLQGNQETQYF; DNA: TGTGCCAGCAGCCTACAGGGGAACCAAGAGACCCAGTACTTC
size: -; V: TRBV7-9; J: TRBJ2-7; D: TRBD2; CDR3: CASSLSGSSYEQYF; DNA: TGTGCCAGCAGCTTAAGCGGGAGCTCCTACGAGCAGTACTTC
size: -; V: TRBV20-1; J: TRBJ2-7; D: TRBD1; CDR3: CSASGPKTGKDHEQYF; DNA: TGCAGTGCTAGTGGGCCTAAGACAGGGAAGGATCACGAGCAGTACTTC
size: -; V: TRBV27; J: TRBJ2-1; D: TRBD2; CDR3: CASSFSGGVFRLFF; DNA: TGTGCCAGCAGTTTCAGCGGGGGGGTTTTTAGGCTGTTCTTC
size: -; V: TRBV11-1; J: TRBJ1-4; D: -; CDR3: CASSPLWPYEKLFF; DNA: TGTGCCAGCAGCCCCCTCTGGCCGTACGAAAAACTGTTTTTT
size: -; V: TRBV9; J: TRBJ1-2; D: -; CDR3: CASSSSAGVNYGYTF; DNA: TGTGCCAGCAGCTCGTCGGCAGGGGTGAACTATGGCTACACCTTC
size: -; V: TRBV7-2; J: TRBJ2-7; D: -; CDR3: CASSLLFSMSSGSYEQYF; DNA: TGTGCCAGCAGCTTATTGTTCTCTATGAGTAGCGGCTCCTACGAGCAGTACTTC
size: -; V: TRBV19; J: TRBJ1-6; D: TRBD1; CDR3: CASRVRDRDNSPLHF; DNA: TGTGCCAGTAGGGTCCGGGACAGGGACAATTCACCCCTCCACTTT
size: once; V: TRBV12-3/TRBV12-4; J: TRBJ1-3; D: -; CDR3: CASTPRVGNTIYF; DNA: TGTGCCAGCACCCCCCGGGTGGGAAACACCATATATTTT
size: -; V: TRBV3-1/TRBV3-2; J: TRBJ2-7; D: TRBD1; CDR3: CASSQAGTGGNEQYF; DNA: TGTGCCAGCAGCCAAGCCGGGACAGGGGGGAACGAGCAGTACTTC
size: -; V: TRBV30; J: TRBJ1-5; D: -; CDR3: CAWKGPGNSNQPQHF; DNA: TGTGCCTGGAAGGGTCCAGGGAATAGCAATCAGCCCCAGCATTTT
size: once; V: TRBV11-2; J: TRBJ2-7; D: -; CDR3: CASSSTGEQYF; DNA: TGTGCCAGCAGCTCAACGGGGGAGCAGTACTTC
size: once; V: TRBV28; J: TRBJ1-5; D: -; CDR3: CASSFASNSNQPQHF; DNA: TGTGCCAGCAGTTTCGCGTCGAATAGCAATCAGCCCCAGCATTTT
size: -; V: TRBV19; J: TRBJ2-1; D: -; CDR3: CASSNRGHEQFF; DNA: TGTGCCAGTAGCAATCGGGGTCATGAGCAGTTCTTC
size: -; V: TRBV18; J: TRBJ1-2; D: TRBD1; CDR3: CASSLDRGIYGYTF; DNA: TGTGCCAGCTCACTGGACAGGGGGATCTATGGCTACACCTTC
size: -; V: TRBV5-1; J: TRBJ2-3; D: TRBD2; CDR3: CASSLISGGATDTQYF; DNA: TGCGCCAGCAGCTTAATTAGCGGGGGGGCGACAGATACGCAGTATTTT
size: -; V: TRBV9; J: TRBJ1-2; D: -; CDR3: CASSVLDSDNYGYTF; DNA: TGTGCCAGCAGCGTCCTGGACAGCGATAACTATGGCTACACCTTC
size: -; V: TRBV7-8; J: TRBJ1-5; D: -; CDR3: CASSLESDQPQHF; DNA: TGTGCCAGCAGCTTAGAAAGCGACCAGCCCCAGCATTTT
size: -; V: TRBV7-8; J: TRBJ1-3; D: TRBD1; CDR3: CASSLGGFLSGQGTGNTIYF; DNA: TGTGCCAGCAGCTTAGGAGGGTTCTTATCGGGACAGGGTACCGGAAACACCATATATTTT
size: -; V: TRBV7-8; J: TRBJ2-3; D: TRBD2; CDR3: CASSSGLAGNTDTQYF; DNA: TGTGCCAGCAGCTCGGGACTAGCGGGAAACACAGATACGCAGTATTTT
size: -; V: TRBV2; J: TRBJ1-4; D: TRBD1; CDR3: CASSDVGQGAREKLFF; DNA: TGTGCCAGCAGTGATGTAGGACAGGGGGCGCGTGAAAAACTGTTTTTT
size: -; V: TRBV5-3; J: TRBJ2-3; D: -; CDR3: CARSPTLRDTWCTDTQYF; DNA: TGTGCCAGAAGCCCGACACTCCGGGACACGTGGTGCACAGATACGCAGTATTTT
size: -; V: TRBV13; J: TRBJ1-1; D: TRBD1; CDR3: CASSWTGGSTEAFF; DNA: TGTGCCAGCAGCTGGACAGGGGGTAGCACTGAAGCTTTCTTT
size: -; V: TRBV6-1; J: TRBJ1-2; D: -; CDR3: CASSEAQGYYGYTF; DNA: TGTGCCAGCAGTGAAGCCCAGGGGTACTATGGCTACACCTTC
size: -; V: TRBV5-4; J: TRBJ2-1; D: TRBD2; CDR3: CASSLGVGPGGQFF; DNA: TGTGCCAGCAGCTTGGGGGTGGGACCGGGAGGGCAGTTCTTC
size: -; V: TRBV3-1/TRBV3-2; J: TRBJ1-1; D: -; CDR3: CASSQDGRWTEAFF; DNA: TGTGCCAGCAGCCAAGATGGGCGCTGGACTGAAGCTTTCTTT
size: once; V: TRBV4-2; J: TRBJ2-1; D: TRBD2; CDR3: CASSQDLASGSHNEQFF; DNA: TGTGCCAGCAGCCAAGATTTGGCTAGCGGGAGTCACAATGAGCAGTTCTTC
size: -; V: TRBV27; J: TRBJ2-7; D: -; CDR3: CASSLGGGPTYEQYF; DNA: TGTGCCAGCAGTTTAGGGGGCGGGCCGACCTACGAGCAGTACTTC
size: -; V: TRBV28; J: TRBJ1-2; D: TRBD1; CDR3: CASSEGQSPGYTF; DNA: TGTGCCAGCAGTGAGGGACAGTCTCCTGGCTACACCTTC
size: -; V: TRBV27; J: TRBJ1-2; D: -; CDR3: CAAAGAINYGYTF; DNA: TGTGCCGCAGCGGGGGCGATAAACTATGGCTACACCTTC
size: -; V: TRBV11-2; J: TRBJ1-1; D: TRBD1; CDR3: CASRPGQGMRTEAFF; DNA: TGTGCCAGCAGGCCTGGACAGGGAATGAGGACTGAAGCTTTCTTT
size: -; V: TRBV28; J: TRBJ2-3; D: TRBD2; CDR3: CASSLTRGGVVDTQYF; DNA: TGTGCCAGCAGTTTGACGCGGGGGGGCGTAGTAGATACGCAGTATTTT
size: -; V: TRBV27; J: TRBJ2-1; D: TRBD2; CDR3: CASGELAGGSEQFF; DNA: TGTGCCAGCGGAGAACTAGCGGGAGGGTCGGAGCAGTTCTTC